This paragraph covers one T cell receptor beta chain sequence. Antigen unknown. The V gene lost 3 bases and the J gene lost 4 bases, with 16 bases spanning the gap. Germline V lookup: CDR1 SGHKS, CDR2 YYEKEE (reference sequence). The CDR3 runs 15 residues. TCRdb's copy holds only in-frame clones and misses some; the assay was immunoSEQ multiplex PCR. The repertoire holds around 100,000 clones, approximately 86% seen once, with 2% to 3% in the top ten. The data are from a study of PD-L1 blockade in urothelial cancer. Study summary: Dosed intravenously at 1,200 mg every 3 weeks, atezolizumab was initiated by patients around 2014. Enrolled patients had been treated previously with 0 to 3 chemotherapy regimens. General study findings and limits: Durable-benefit patients showed greater tumor-associated blood clone expansion at 3 weeks.

This TCR was recovered from a man aged 50-60 years with urothelial cancer. The source was PBMCs, collected around atezolizumab (anti-PD-L1) treatment. This rearrangement joins TRBV5-5 to TRBJ2-5; possibly TRBD1 for D (5 bases). The CDR3 here is CASSSYDRLLETQYF. In DNA form, the CDR3 reads TGTGCCAGCAGCTCATACGACAGACTTTTAGAGACCCAGTACTTC.